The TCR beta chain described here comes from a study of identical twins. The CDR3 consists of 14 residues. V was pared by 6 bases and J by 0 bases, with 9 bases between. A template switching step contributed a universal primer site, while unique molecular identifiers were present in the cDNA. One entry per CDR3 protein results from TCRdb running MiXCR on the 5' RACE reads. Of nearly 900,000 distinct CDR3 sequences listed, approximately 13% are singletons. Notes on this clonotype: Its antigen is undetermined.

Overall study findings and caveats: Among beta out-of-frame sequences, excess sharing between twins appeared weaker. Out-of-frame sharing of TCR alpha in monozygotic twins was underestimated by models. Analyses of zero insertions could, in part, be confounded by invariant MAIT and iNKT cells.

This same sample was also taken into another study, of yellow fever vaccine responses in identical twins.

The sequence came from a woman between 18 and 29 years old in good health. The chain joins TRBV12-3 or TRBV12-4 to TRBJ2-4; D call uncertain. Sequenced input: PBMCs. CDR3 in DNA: TGTGCCAGCAGGGCGATCGGAGCCAAAAACATTCAGTACTTC. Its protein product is CASRAIGAKNIQYF.